Below, 5 T cell receptor beta chains from the same sample are listed, as sequenced in a study of CD8 T cells in ankylosing spondylitis. From the 5' RACE reads, TCRdb called clonotypes with MiXCR, one entry per CDR3 protein. The table has some 340,000 distinct CDR3 sequences, over 12% seen once. The sequencing input was blood, either unsorted or a sorted T cell fraction (not recorded which). The receptors come from a male donor with ankylosing spondylitis or in good health (not recorded which).

The CDR3 is CASSPTGFNGVAYEQYF. The CDR3 DNA follows: TGTGCCAGCAGCCCCACCGGTTTTAATGGGGTGGCCTACGAGCAGTACTTC. The chain links TRBV6-1 to TRBJ2-7, with D unclear. The V gene lost 6 bases and the J gene lost 2 bases, with 23 bases spanning the gap. Germline V gene data show CDR1 as MNHNS and CDR2 as SASEGT. CDR3 size: 17 residues.

This clonotype came up a few times. The rearrangement links TRBV2 to TRBJ2-3, with 7 bases lining up with TRBD1. Germline lookup yields CDR1 SNHLY and CDR2 FYNNEI. V lost 11 bases and J lost 0; bases outside the gene matches: 8. The CDR3 consists of 14 residues. This chain's CDR3 is CAVPGTASTDTQYF. CDR3 coding DNA: TGTGCCGTACCCGGGACAGCTAGCACAGATACGCAGTATTTT.

This clonotype was seen only a few times. The chain is built from TRBV20-1 and TRBJ2-7; 7 bases are shared with TRBD1. In germline, CDR1 is DFQATT, CDR2 SNEGSKA (reference sequence). This CDR3 contains 13 residues. The trim removed 4 bases at V and 6 bases at J, leaving 9 bases unmatched. The CDR3 DNA follows: TGCAGTGCTACTCGACAGGGAGTAGGCGAGCAGTACTTC. It specifies CSATRQGVGEQYF.

V and J are TRBV5-6 and TRBJ1-1; D might be TRBD1 (5 bases). Germline values: CDR1 SGHDT, CDR2 YYEEEE. The germline V and J ends were trimmed by 5 bases and 0 bases, with 11 bases remaining between them. This CDR3 comprises 14 residues. CDR3 in DNA: TGTGCCAGCAGTCCAGGGTCGGTGAACACTGAAGCTTTCTTT. Its protein product is CASSPGSVNTEAFF.

The table lists this clonotype with many counts. The chain carries TRBV5-1 and TRBJ2-3; possibly TRBD2 for D (5 bases). Germline lookup yields CDR1 SGHRS and CDR2 YFSETQ. V lost 2 bases to trimming and J lost 0 bases, with 7 bases between them. This CDR3 contains 14 residues. The CDR3 here is CASSLAVSTDTQYF. For the CDR3, the DNA is TGCGCCAGCAGCTTAGCGGTTAGCACAGATACGCAGTATTTT.